This TCR beta chain is drawn from a study of PD-1 blockade in classical Hodgkin lymphoma. Overall study: Patients had nivolumab dosed at 3 mg/kg, delivered intravenously every 2 weeks.

The method was immunoSEQ multiplex PCR; TCRdb's version includes in-frame clones alone and lacks a portion of them. The sample holds about 17,000 clones, just under 80% seen once. This CDR3 spans 12 amino acids. The germline V gene encodes CDR1 MNHEY and CDR2 SMNVEV (reference sequence). Trimming shortened V by 5 bases and J by 7 bases, and 11 bases separated the two germline ends. As to this clone: The antigen is not known.

Specified time point: cycle 4 day 1 (C4D1), after less than 7 weeks of nivolumab. Each patient's relapse followed autologous stem cell transplantation, and brentuximab vedotin exposure varied. Researchers report purifying CD4+ T cells from thawed PBMCs by magnetic negative selection. Best responses included complete response and partial response; otherwise, the best response was progressive disease. Whole-study results and caveats: Repertoire difference causes, possibly disease activity or prior therapy, remain undefined. A significant rise in TCR diversity by C4D1 was seen for CD4+ but not CD8+ cells.

Here the sequenced sample was CD4+ T cells from blood, taken before the fourth cycle of nivolumab. J is TRBJ2-5 and V is TRBV27; D possibly corresponds to TRBD2 (5 bases). The source of this sequence is a human donor with classical Hodgkin lymphoma. In DNA, the CDR3 is TGTGCCAGCAGTCCACTGGCGGGGACCCAGTACTTC. It yields the protein CASSPLAGTQYF.